Reported below is one T cell receptor (beta chain). The antigen is not known. This specimen comes from a study of cytomegalovirus exposure and HLA in healthy donors. PCR amplification relied on 60 Vbeta primers (plus 13 Jbeta primers). Generated by immunoSEQ multiplex PCR, the TCRdb table keeps only in-frame clones and is missing some. The sample lists roughly 130,000 clones, more than 55% occurring once. This CDR3 comprises 13 residues. V trimming: 6 bases; J trimming: 4 bases; junction bases outside the gene matches: 4. CDR1 and CDR2 from the germline V gene are ENHRY and SYGVKD. Study-wide results and limits: The sole available immune exposure information was CMV serostatus.

Sequences were obtained from PBMCs. The receptor's source is a woman aged 55-70 years in good health and CMV-seronegative. The rearrangement uses TRBV10-3 and TRBJ2-7; 9 nucleotides line up with TRBD1. The CDR3 loop is CAIRGDRAYEQYF. Here the CDR3 DNA reads TGTGCCATCAGGGGGGACAGGGCTTACGAGCAGTACTTC.